One and the same sample provided the 18 T cell receptor beta chains below, sequenced in a study of blood T cells in healthy people across ages. Primers used in a second PCR of roughly 6 to 12 cycles were a sample-barcoded 5' primer and a J-beta primer mix. Via MiXCR, TCRdb re-called the 5' RACE reads, giving one row per CDR3 protein. The sample holds approximately 820,000 distinct CDR3 sequences, roughly 44% seen once. The sequencing input was blood. The origin of the receptors is a man in his sixties in good health.

This clonotype showed up many times. The chain carries TRBV29-1 and TRBJ2-4; D not resolved. V dropped 3 bases and J dropped 3 bases, with 9 bases sitting between them. This CDR3 region has 13 residues. Germline lookup yields CDR1 SQVTM and CDR2 ANQGSEA. This CDR3 reads CSVETNVKNIQYF. CDR3 nucleotides: TGCAGCGTTGAGACGAACGTCAAAAACATTCAGTACTTC.

This chain connects TRBV30 to TRBJ2-7; no reliable D call. Trimming took off 0 bases at V and 10 bases at J, with 10 bases between the two ends. This CDR3 comprises 11 residues. Germline CDR1 is GTSNPN and CDR2 is SVGIG (reference sequence). DNA for the CDR3: TGTGCCTGGAGTGTATTCGGTGTCCAGTACTTC. Its translation: CAWSVFGVQYF.

Notes on this clonotype: Given a much more abundant clone one base away, this may be a read error. V and J are TRBV29-1 and TRBJ2-5; no clear D gene. With 6 bases removed from V and 3 bases from J, the gap between germline ends came to 20 bases. The CDR3 runs to 15 residues. Germline lookup yields CDR1 SQVTM and CDR2 ANQGSEA. The CDR3 loop is CSVLVGRAKKETQYF. The CDR3 DNA reads TGCAGCGTGCTGGTTGGACGAGCGAAGAAAGAGACCCAGTACTTC. Full variable domain (outside the CDR3, taken from reference TRBV29-1 and TRBJ2-5): SAVISQKPSRDICQRGTSLTIQCQVDSQVTMMFWYRQQPGQSLTLIATANQGSEATYESGFVIDKFPISRPNLTFSTLTVSNMSPEDSSIYLCSVLVGRAKKETQYFGPGTRLLVL.

This chain joins TRBV28 and TRBJ2-3; D possibly matches TRBD1 or TRBD2 (6 bases each). This CDR3 is built from 15 residues. The germline V gene encodes CDR1 MDHEN and CDR2 SYDVKM. V dropped 5 bases and J dropped 8 bases, with 20 bases sitting between them. CDR3 region: CASSVPGDKGGTQYF. The CDR3 DNA follows: TGTGCCAGCAGTGTCCCAGGGGACAAGGGGGGTACGCAGTATTTT.

The chain uses TRBV14 and TRBJ1-4, with D uncertain. CDR3 length: 18 amino acids. The V end was cut by 0 bases, the J end by 0 bases, with 14 bases between. CDR1 SGHDN and CDR2 FVKESK come from the germline V gene. The CDR3 nucleotides are TGTGCCAGCAGCCAAGATACCATCTGGGCTTCAACTAATGAAAAACTGTTTTTT. It translates to CASSQDTIWASTNEKLFF.

The chain is built from TRBV6-1 and TRBJ1-2; 8 nucleotides line up with TRBD1. This CDR3 has 16 amino acids. Germline trimming cut 3 bases from V and 4 bases from J; bases unmatched to any gene: 10. The germline V gene has CDR1 MNHNS and CDR2 SASEGT. The CDR3 loop is CASSEGQAADSYGYTF. In DNA form, the CDR3 reads TGTGCCAGCAGTGAGGGACAGGCCGCAGATAGCTATGGCTACACCTTC.

The chain has TRBV7-3 and TRBJ2-5; D is possibly TRBD2 (6 bases). The J call may be incorrect, as the DNA end agrees better with TRBJ2-7. In germline, CDR1 is SGHTA, CDR2 FQGTGA. The CDR3 has 14 amino acids. The CDR3: CASSLGLEGSEQYF. Written as DNA, the CDR3 is TGTGCCAGCAGCTTGGGGTTGGAGGGATCCGAGCAGTACTTC.

The chain carries TRBV10-3 and TRBJ1-1; TRBD1 aligns across 7 bases. J was trimmed by 5 bases and V by 6 bases; bases with no gene match: 9. Germline CDR1 reads ENHRY; CDR2 reads SYGVKD. The CDR3 totals 14 residues. The CDR3 loop reads CAIRTGESGTEAFF. The CDR3 DNA is TGTGCCATCAGAACAGGGGAGAGTGGAACTGAAGCTTTCTTT.

The chain is built from TRBV7-9 and TRBJ2-1, with D perhaps matching TRBD1 (6 bases). Trimming took off 9 bases at V and 4 bases at J, with 19 bases between the two ends. Germline V gene data show CDR1 as SEHNR and CDR2 as FQNEAQ (reference sequence). The CDR3 sequence is 15 residues long. The CDR3 reads CASSPAQGPYNEQFF. CDR3 nucleotide sequence: TGTGCCAGTAGCCCGGCCCAGGGGCCATACAATGAGCAGTTCTTC.

The rearrangement uses TRBV15 and TRBJ2-3, with D possibly called TRBD1 or TRBD2 (5 bases each). Germline V lookup: CDR1 LNHNV, CDR2 YYDKDF (reference sequence). The CDR3 contains 14 residues. Trimming removed 0 bases from V and 7 bases from J, with 11 bases in between. The chain's CDR3 is CATSRDAGRNTQYF. Written as DNA, the CDR3 is TGTGCCACCAGCAGAGATGCAGGGAGAAATACGCAGTATTTT.

J is TRBJ2-1 and V is TRBV6-2 or TRBV6-3; 10 nucleotides match TRBD2. J gave up 10 bases and V 7 bases, and 13 bases lay outside the gene matches. This CDR3 has 15 amino acids. CDR1 is MNHEY, CDR2 SVGEGT, per germline. CDR3 amino acids: CASTKRTSGAVEQFF. The DNA of the CDR3 is TGTGCCAGCACCAAAAGAACTAGCGGGGCCGTCGAGCAGTTCTTC.

This clonotype has a count of ten or more. The gene calls are TRBV2 and TRBJ2-5, with TRBD2 matching over 7 bases. CDR3 length equals 15 residues. Germline CDR1 SNHLY, CDR2 FYNNEI. V shed 5 bases, J shed 4 bases, and the junction held 10 bases outside the gene matches. The CDR3 loop reads CASSSIGAGRETQYF. The CDR3 DNA reads as TGTGCCAGCAGTTCTATTGGAGCGGGGAGAGAGACCCAGTACTTC.

A note on this clonotype: One junction end disagrees with the germline gene, perhaps due to a read error. The chain recombines TRBV24-1 with TRBJ2-3; 7 positions match TRBD2. Germline V gives CDR1 KGHDR, CDR2 SFDVKD. The CDR3 totals 16 residues. CDR3 protein: CATSDASGTSTDTQYF. The CDR3 DNA reads as TGTGCCACCAGTGATGCTAGCGGTACTAGCACAGATACACAGTATTTT.

The J gene is TRBJ2-1, the V gene TRBV20-1, with 7 nucleotides matching TRBD2. Germline lookup yields CDR1 DFQATT and CDR2 SNEGSKA (reference sequence). The CDR3 is 15 amino acids. The junction had 9 bases not matched to a gene; V was cut back by 7 bases and J by 0 bases. In nucleotides, the CDR3 is TGCAGTGTCCCGGGGGGTCCCAGCTCCTACAATGAGCAGTTCTTC. Its translation: CSVPGGPSSYNEQFF.

This clonotype was seen more than once but under ten times. The chain uses TRBV6-2 or TRBV6-3 and TRBJ2-7; D possibly corresponds to TRBD1 (5 bases). The germline V gene encodes CDR1 MNHEY and CDR2 SVGEGT. The CDR3 spans 12 residues. Trimming shortened V by 4 bases and J by 6 bases, and 10 bases separated the two germline ends. The CDR3 reads CASSSTVAEQYF. The CDR3 DNA reads as TGTGCCAGCAGTTCGACAGTGGCCGAGCAGTACTTC.

This clonotype was picked up a small number of times. The rearrangement links TRBV3-1 to TRBJ2-3; D is ambiguous. CDR3 length: 15 amino acids. The V gene's germline CDR1 is LGHDT and CDR2 YNNKEL (reference sequence). V dropped 1 base and J dropped 6 bases, with 14 bases sitting between them. Here the CDR3 reads CASSQVPTSLDTQYF. The CDR3 coding sequence is TGTGCCAGCAGCCAAGTGCCCACATCATTGGATACGCAGTATTTT.

This clonotype was seen a handful of times. The rearrangement uses TRBV7-2 and TRBJ2-7; D is unclear. This CDR3 spans 13 amino acids. Germline V gene data show CDR1 as SGHTA and CDR2 as FQGNSA. The V end lost 1 base, the J end lost 7 bases, and 11 bases lay between the germline ends. As DNA, the CDR3 is TGTGCCAGCAGCTTAGACCCATCTCGGGAGCAGTACTTC. This codes for CASSLDPSREQYF.

The chain recombines TRBV20-1 with TRBJ2-5; 9 bases are a match to TRBD2. V shed 1 base, J shed 1 base, and the junction held 13 bases outside the gene matches. The CDR3 contains 18 residues. From germline, CDR1 is DFQATT and CDR2 SNEGSKA (reference sequence). This CDR3 is CSARVEATLAGTQETQYF. Here the CDR3 DNA reads TGCAGTGCTAGAGTGGAGGCCACTCTAGCGGGAACCCAAGAGACCCAGTACTTC.